The T cell receptor beta chain under discussion was sequenced for a study of a mutant IDH1 vaccine in newly diagnosed glioma. Study-wide context: Antecedent treatment encompassed radiotherapy, temozolomide, or their combination; the majority received both.

The CDR3 length is 14 residues. V dropped 6 bases and J dropped 4 bases, with 15 bases sitting between them. Germline lookup yields CDR1 SEHNR and CDR2 FQNEAQ (reference sequence). This clone was observed a handful of times. No antigen is known for it. Time point indicated: week 5, during vaccination. What each vaccine dose contained was 300 ug of mutant IDH1 20-mer peptide, accompanied by topical imiquimod. Produced via immunoSEQ multiplex PCR; TCRdb's table is partial and in-frame only. The sample records 30,000 to 35,000 clones, 56% being singletons. The specimen comprised PBMCs, sampled from a glioma patient whose treatment included an IDH1 peptide vaccine. The chain has TRBV7-9 and TRBJ1-2; TRBD1 might be the D (5 bases). The origin of this receptor is a woman between 18 and 29 years old with glioma. The CDR3 loop reads CASSRQTQTYGYTF. In DNA, the CDR3 is TGTGCCAGCAGTAGACAGACCCAAACCTATGGCTACACCTTC.